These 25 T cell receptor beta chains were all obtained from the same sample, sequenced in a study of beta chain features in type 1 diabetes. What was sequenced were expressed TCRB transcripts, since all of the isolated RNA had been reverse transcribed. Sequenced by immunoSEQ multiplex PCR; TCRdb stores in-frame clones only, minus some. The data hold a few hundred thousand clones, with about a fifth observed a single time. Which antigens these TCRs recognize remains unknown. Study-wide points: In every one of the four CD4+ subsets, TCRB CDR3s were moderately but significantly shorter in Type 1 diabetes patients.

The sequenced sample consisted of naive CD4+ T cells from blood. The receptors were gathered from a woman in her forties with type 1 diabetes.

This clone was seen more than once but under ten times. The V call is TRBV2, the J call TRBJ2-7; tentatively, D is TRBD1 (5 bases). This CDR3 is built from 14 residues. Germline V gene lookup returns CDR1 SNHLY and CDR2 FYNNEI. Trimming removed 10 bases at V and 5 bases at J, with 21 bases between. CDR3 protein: CATSGLGRADEQYF. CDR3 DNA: TGTGCCACCTCCGGGCTGGGCAGGGCGGACGAGCAGTACTTC.

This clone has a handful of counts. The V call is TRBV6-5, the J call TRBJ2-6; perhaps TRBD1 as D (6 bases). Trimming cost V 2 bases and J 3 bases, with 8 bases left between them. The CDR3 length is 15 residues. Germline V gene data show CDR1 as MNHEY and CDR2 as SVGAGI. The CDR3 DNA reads TGTGCCAGCAGTTACCAGGGGTTTGGGGCCAACGTCCTGACTTTC. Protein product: CASSYQGFGANVLTF.

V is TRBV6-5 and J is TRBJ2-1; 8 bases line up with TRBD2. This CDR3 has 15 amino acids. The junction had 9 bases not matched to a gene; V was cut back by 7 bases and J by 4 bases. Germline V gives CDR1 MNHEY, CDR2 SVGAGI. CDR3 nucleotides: TGTGCCAGCATGCCAGGGCTAGCGGGTTACAATGAGCAGTTCTTC. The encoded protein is CASMPGLAGYNEQFF.

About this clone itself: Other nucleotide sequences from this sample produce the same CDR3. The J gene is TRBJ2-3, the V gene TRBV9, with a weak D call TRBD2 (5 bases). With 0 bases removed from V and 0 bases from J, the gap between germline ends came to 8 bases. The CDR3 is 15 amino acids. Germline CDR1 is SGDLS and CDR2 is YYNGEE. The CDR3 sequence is CASSVGPGSTDTQYF. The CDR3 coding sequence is TGTGCCAGCAGCGTAGGACCGGGGAGCACAGATACGCAGTATTTT.

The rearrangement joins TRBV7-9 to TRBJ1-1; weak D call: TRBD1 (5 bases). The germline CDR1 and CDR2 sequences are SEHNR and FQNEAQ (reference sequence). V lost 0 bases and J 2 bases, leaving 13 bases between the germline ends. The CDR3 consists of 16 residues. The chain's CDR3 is CASSLADGQGNTEAFF. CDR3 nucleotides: TGTGCCAGCAGCTTAGCTGATGGGCAGGGAAACACTGAAGCTTTCTTT.

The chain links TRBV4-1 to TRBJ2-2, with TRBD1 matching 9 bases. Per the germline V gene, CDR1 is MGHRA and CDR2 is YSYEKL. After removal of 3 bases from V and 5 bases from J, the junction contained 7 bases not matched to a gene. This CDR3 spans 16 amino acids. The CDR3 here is CASSQSGTGRTGELFF. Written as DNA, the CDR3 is TGCGCCAGCAGCCAGTCCGGGACAGGGAGGACCGGGGAGCTGTTTTTT.

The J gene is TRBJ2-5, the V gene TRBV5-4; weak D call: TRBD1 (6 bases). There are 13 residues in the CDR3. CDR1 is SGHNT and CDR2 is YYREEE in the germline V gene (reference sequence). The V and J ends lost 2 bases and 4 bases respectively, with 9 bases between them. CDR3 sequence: CASSFGQSETQYF. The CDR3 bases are TGTGCCAGCAGCTTCGGACAGTCAGAGACCCAGTACTTC.

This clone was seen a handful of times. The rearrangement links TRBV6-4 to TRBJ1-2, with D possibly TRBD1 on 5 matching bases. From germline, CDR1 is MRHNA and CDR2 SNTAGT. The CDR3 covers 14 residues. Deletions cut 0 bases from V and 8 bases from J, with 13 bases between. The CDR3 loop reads CASSDSGQPGGYTF. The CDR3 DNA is TGTGCCAGCAGTGACTCGGGGCAGCCCGGCGGCTACACCTTC.

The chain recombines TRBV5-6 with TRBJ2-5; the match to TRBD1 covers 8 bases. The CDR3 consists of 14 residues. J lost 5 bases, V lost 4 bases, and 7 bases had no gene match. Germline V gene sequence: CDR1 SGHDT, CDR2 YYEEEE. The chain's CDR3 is CASSQTGVEETQYF. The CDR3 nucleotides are TGTGCCAGCAGCCAGACAGGGGTTGAGGAGACCCAGTACTTC.

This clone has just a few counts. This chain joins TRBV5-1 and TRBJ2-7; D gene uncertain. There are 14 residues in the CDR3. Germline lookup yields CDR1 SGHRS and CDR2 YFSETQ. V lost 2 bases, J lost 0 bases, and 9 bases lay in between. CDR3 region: CASSFEVSSYEQYF. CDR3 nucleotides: TGCGCCAGCAGCTTTGAGGTGAGCTCCTACGAGCAGTACTTC.

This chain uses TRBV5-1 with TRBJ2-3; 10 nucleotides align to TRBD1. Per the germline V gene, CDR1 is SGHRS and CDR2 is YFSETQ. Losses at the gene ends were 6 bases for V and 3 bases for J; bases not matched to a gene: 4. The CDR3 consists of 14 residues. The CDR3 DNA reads TGCGCCAGCAAAACGGGACAGGGGACAGATACGCAGTATTTT. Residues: CASKTGQGTDTQYF.

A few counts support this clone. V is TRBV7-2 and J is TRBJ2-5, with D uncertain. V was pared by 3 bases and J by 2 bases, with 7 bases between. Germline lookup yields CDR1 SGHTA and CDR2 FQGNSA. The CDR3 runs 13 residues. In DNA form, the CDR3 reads TGTGCCAGCAGCTTGCTATTACAAGAGACCCAGTACTTC. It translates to CASSLLLQETQYF.

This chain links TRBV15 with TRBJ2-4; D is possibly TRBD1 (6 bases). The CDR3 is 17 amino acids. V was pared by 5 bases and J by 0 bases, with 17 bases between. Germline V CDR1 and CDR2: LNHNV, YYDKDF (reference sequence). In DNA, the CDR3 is TGTGCCACCAGCGAACATCAGGGGACACTAGCCAAAAACATTCAGTACTTC. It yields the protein CATSEHQGTLAKNIQYF.

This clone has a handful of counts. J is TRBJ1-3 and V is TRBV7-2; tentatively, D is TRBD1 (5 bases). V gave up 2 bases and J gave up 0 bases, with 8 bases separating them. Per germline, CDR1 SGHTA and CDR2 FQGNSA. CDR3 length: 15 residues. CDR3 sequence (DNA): TGTGCCAGCAGCTTAACAGGATTCTCTGGAAACACCATATATTTT. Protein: CASSLTGFSGNTIYF.

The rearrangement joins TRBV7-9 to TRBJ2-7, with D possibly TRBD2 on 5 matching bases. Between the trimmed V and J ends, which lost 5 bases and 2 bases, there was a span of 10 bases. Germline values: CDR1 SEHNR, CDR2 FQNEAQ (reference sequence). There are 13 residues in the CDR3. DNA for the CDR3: TGTGCCAGCAGCGCGGGCCTGGCCTACGAGCAGTACTTC. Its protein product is CASSAGLAYEQYF.

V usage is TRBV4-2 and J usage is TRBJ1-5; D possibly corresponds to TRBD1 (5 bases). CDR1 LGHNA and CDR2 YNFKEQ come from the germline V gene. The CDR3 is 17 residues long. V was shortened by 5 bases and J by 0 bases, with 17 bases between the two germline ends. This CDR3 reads CASSDSARTPSNQPQHF. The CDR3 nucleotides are TGTGCCAGCAGCGACTCCGCTCGGACACCTAGCAATCAGCCCCAGCATTTT.

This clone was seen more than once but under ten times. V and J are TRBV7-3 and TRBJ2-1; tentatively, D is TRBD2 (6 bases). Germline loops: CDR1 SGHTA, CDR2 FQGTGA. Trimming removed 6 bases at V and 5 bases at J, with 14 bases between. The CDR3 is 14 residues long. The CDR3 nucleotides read TGTGCCAGCAGTTGGGGGGAGTCCAACAATGAGCAGTTCTTC. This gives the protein CASSWGESNNEQFF. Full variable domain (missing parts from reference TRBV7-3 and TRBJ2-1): GAGVSQTPSNKVTEKGKYVELRCDPISGHTALYWYRQSLGQGPEFLIYFQGTGAADDSGLPNDRFFAVRPEGSVSTLKIQRTERGDSAVYLCASSWGESNNEQFFGPGTRLTVL.

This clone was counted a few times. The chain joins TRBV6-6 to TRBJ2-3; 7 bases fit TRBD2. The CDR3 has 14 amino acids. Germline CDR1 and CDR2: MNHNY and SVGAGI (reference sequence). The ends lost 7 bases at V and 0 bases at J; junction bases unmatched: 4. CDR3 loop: CASINGGSTDTQYF. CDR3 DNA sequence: TGTGCCAGCATCAACGGGGGGAGCACAGATACGCAGTATTTT.

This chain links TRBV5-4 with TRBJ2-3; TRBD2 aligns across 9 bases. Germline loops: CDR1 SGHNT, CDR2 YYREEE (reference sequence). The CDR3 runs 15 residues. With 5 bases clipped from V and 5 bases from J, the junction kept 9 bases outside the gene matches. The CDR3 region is CASSSTSGGRDTQYF. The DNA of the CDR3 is TGTGCCAGCAGTTCGACTAGCGGTGGCCGAGATACGCAGTATTTT.

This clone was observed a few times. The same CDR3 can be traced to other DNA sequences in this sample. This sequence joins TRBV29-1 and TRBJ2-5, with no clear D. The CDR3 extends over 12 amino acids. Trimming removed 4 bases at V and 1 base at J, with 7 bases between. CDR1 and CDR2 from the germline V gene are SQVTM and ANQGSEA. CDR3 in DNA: TGCAGCGTTGTTACAGTCCAAGAGACCCAGTACTTC. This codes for CSVVTVQETQYF.

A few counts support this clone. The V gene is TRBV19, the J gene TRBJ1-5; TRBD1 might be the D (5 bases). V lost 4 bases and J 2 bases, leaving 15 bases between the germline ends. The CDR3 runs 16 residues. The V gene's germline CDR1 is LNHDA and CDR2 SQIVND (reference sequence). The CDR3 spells CASSTGFTTGNQPQHF. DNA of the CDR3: TGTGCCAGTAGTACCGGTTTTACGACAGGCAATCAGCCCCAGCATTTT.

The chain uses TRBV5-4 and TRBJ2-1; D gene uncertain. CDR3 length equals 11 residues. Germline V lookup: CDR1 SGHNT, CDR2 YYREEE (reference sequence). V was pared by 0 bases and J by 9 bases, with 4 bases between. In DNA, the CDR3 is TGTGCCAGCAGCTTGGCGGGTGAGCAGTTCTTC. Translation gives CASSLAGEQFF.

The CDR3 sequence is CAWSIGGDNQPQHF. The CDR3 DNA is TGTGCCTGGAGTATCGGGGGAGACAATCAGCCCCAGCATTTT. V is TRBV30 and J is TRBJ1-5, with a tentative D call TRBD1 (5 bases). V gave up 2 bases and J gave up 3 bases, with 11 bases separating them. The CDR3 has 14 residues. Germline V CDR1 and CDR2: GTSNPN, SVGIG (reference sequence).

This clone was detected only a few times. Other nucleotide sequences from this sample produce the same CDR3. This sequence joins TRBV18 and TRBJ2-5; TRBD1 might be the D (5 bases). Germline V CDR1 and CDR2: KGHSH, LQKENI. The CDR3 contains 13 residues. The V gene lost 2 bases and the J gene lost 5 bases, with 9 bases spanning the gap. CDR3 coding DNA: TGTGCCAGCTCACCAGGGGCCTCCGAGACCCAGTACTTC. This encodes CASSPGASETQYF.

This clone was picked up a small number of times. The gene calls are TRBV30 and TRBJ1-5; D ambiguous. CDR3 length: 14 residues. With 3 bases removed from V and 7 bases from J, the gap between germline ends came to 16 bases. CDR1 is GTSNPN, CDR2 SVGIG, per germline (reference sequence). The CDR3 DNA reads TGTGCCTGGAGCGCTGGGGAGGGTGGGCAGCCCCAGCATTTT. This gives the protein CAWSAGEGGQPQHF.